Only a few counts were recorded for the clone carrying this T cell receptor beta chain. These data come from a study of T cells in Graves' hyperthyroidism and ophthalmopathy. RNA transcripts served as the template for amplifying TCR beta CDR3 regions. The HTBI set primed first-round TCR CDR3 RT-PCR. TCRdb re-derived calls from the multiplex PCR reads in MiXCR, one entry per CDR3 protein. The repertoire includes 500,000 to 600,000 distinct CDR3 sequences, around 15% of them detected once, and around a sixth sits in the top ten. The source of the PBMCs was around 10 ml of fresh peripheral blood. The sample was blood. The source of this sequence is a woman younger than 35 with Graves' hyperthyroidism.

The DNA for the CDR3 is TGTGCCAGCAGTGAAGACCCCCACAAGAGACCTAGGGAGACCCAGTACTTC. This gives the protein CASSEDPHKRPRETQYF. J is TRBJ2-5 and V is TRBV2; D gene ambiguous. Germline V gene sequence: CDR1 SNHLY, CDR2 FYNNEI. The CDR3 totals 17 residues. Deletions cut 1 base from V and 5 bases from J, with 20 bases between.